This is a list of T cell receptor beta chains from one sample in a study of T cells after yellow fever vaccination. TCRdb re-analysed the 5' RACE reads in MiXCR, keeping a single row per CDR3 protein. The repertoire consists of 120,000 or so distinct CDR3 sequences, with 12% to 15% occurring once and the leading ten covering around 46%. The sample here was CD8+ T cells sorted from PBMCs, taken 5 days after the yellow fever booster vaccination. These receptors all stem from a man between 18 and 35 years old who received the YFV17D yellow fever vaccine. CDR3s include the opening cysteine and the closing phenylalanine or tryptophan. A D gene is named only where the DNA matches it firmly. Expanded clones get a size class; other rows say once, few or many, or leave the size out.

j_gene: TRBJ2-5
d_gene: .
v_gene: TRBV6-2/TRBV6-3
abundance: few
CDR3aa: CASSFGPVWETQYF
CDR3nt: TGTGCCAGCAGTTTCGGGCCGGTTTGGGAGACCCAGTACTTC

j_gene: TRBJ2-1
d_gene: .
v_gene: TRBV4-1
abundance: few
CDR3aa: CASSGMVLHEQFF
CDR3nt: TGCGCCAGCAGCGGAATGGTGTTGCATGAGCAGTTCTTC

j_gene: TRBJ2-1
d_gene: TRBD1
v_gene: TRBV28
abundance: .
CDR3aa: CASSFPRDRSGDEQFF
CDR3nt: TGTGCCAGCAGTTTTCCCCGGGACAGGTCTGGGGATGAGCAGTTCTTC

j_gene: TRBJ1-2
d_gene: .
v_gene: TRBV19
abundance: .
CDR3aa: CASSIQGNPMEGYTF
CDR3nt: TGTGCCAGTAGTATACAGGGGAATCCTATGGAGGGCTACACCTTC

j_gene: TRBJ2-7
d_gene: .
v_gene: TRBV4-3
abundance: .
CDR3aa: CASSQERSPYYEQYF
CDR3nt: TGCGCCAGCAGCCAAGAGCGGAGTCCATACTACGAGCAGTACTTC

j_gene: TRBJ2-6
d_gene: .
v_gene: TRBV6-5
abundance: .
CDR3aa: CASSYSSGRISGANVLTF
CDR3nt: TGTGCCAGCAGTTACTCGTCGGGACGAATCTCTGGGGCCAACGTCCTGACTTTC

j_gene: TRBJ2-1
d_gene: TRBD2
v_gene: TRBV6-5
abundance: .
CDR3aa: CASSYSGLAGVSGEQFF
CDR3nt: TGTGCCAGCAGTTACTCGGGACTAGCGGGGGTGAGCGGCGAGCAGTTCTTC

j_gene: TRBJ1-3
d_gene: .
v_gene: TRBV6-6
abundance: many
CDR3aa: CASSPRKDGNTIYF
CDR3nt: TGTGCCAGCAGTCCCCGAAAAGACGGAAACACCATATATTTT

j_gene: TRBJ2-7
d_gene: TRBD2
v_gene: TRBV27
abundance: .
CDR3aa: CASSTSGDTYEQYF
CDR3nt: TGTGCCAGCAGTACTAGCGGGGATACCTACGAGCAGTACTTC

j_gene: TRBJ2-7
d_gene: .
v_gene: TRBV13
abundance: .
CDR3aa: CASSEGGGYEQYF
CDR3nt: TGTGCCAGCTCGGAGGGGGGCGGGTACGAGCAGTACTTC

j_gene: TRBJ2-1
d_gene: TRBD2
v_gene: TRBV5-8
abundance: .
CDR3aa: CASTDLAGGPNEQFF
CDR3nt: TGTGCCAGCACCGACCTAGCGGGGGGGCCCAATGAGCAGTTCTTC

j_gene: TRBJ1-2
d_gene: .
v_gene: TRBV12-3/TRBV12-4
abundance: .
CDR3aa: CASSPDLTGYTF
CDR3nt: TGTGCCAGCAGTCCTGACTTGACTGGCTACACCTTC

j_gene: TRBJ1-1
d_gene: .
v_gene: TRBV7-9
abundance: .
CDR3aa: CASSLAQGRDTEAFF
CDR3nt: TGTGCCAGCAGCTTAGCGCAGGGTCGGGACACTGAAGCTTTCTTT

j_gene: TRBJ1-2
d_gene: TRBD1
v_gene: TRBV29-1
abundance: many
CDR3aa: CSVGGGASYGYTF
CDR3nt: TGCAGCGTTGGAGGGGGCGCGAGTTATGGCTACACCTTC

j_gene: TRBJ2-7
d_gene: TRBD2
v_gene: TRBV12-3/TRBV12-4
abundance: few
CDR3aa: CASSFVGRVLAGDHEQYF
CDR3nt: TGTGCCAGCAGTTTCGTCGGGCGGGTACTAGCGGGGGACCACGAGCAGTACTTC

j_gene: TRBJ2-3
d_gene: TRBD2
v_gene: TRBV4-1
abundance: .
CDR3aa: CASSHRGGGVTDTQYF
CDR3nt: TGCGCCAGCAGCCATCGCGGCGGGGGAGTAACAGATACGCAGTATTTT

j_gene: TRBJ2-5
d_gene: TRBD2
v_gene: TRBV3-1
abundance: few
CDR3aa: CASSQRAGGYQETQYF
CDR3nt: TGTGCCAGCAGCCAACGTGCGGGGGGCTACCAAGAGACCCAGTACTTC

j_gene: TRBJ2-3
d_gene: .
v_gene: TRBV7-2
abundance: .
CDR3aa: CASSLASASAQYF
CDR3nt: TGTGCCAGCAGCTTAGCGTCGGCATCGGCGCAGTATTTT

j_gene: TRBJ1-1
d_gene: TRBD1
v_gene: TRBV7-9
abundance: few
CDR3aa: CASSRQGKGTEAFF
CDR3nt: TGTGCCAGCAGTAGACAGGGGAAGGGCACTGAAGCTTTCTTT

j_gene: TRBJ2-7
d_gene: .
v_gene: TRBV13
abundance: few
CDR3aa: CASSLGETAYEQYF
CDR3nt: TGTGCCAGCAGCTTAGGAGAGACTGCGTACGAGCAGTACTTC

j_gene: TRBJ2-7
d_gene: .
v_gene: TRBV19
abundance: many
CDR3aa: CASSPRLTYEQYF
CDR3nt: TGTGCCAGTAGTCCCAGGCTGACCTACGAGCAGTACTTC

j_gene: TRBJ2-5
d_gene: TRBD1
v_gene: TRBV15
abundance: .
CDR3aa: CATSRGDSSKETQYF
CDR3nt: TGTGCCACCAGCAGGGGGGACAGCTCCAAAGAGACCCAGTACTTC

j_gene: TRBJ2-5
d_gene: .
v_gene: TRBV7-8
abundance: many
CDR3aa: CASSLGAYQETQYF
CDR3nt: TGTGCCAGCAGCTTAGGGGCGTACCAAGAGACCCAGTACTTC

j_gene: TRBJ2-3
d_gene: TRBD1
v_gene: TRBV6-2/TRBV6-3
abundance: few
CDR3aa: CASSWYPGQGFTDTQYF
CDR3nt: TGTGCCAGCAGCTGGTATCCGGGACAGGGGTTCACAGATACGCAGTATTTT

j_gene: TRBJ2-3
d_gene: TRBD2
v_gene: TRBV20-1
abundance: few
CDR3aa: CSARGWTSGETTDTQYF
CDR3nt: TGCAGTGCTAGAGGTTGGACTAGCGGGGAGACCACAGATACGCAGTATTTT

j_gene: TRBJ1-2
d_gene: .
v_gene: TRBV7-6
abundance: few
CDR3aa: CASSPFGVANYGYTF
CDR3nt: TGTGCCAGCAGCCCCTTTGGGGTAGCTAACTATGGCTACACCTTC

j_gene: TRBJ2-3
d_gene: TRBD2
v_gene: TRBV5-1
abundance: .
CDR3aa: CASSPGGTTDTQYF
CDR3nt: TGCGCCAGCAGCCCGGGCGGGACTACGGATACGCAGTATTTT

j_gene: TRBJ1-1
d_gene: .
v_gene: TRBV4-1
abundance: .
CDR3aa: CASSQEYRVRTEAFF
CDR3nt: TGCGCCAGCAGCCAAGAATACAGGGTAAGGACTGAAGCTTTCTTT

j_gene: TRBJ2-2
d_gene: .
v_gene: TRBV6-4
abundance: .
CDR3aa: CASSEGGQNTGELFF
CDR3nt: TGTGCCAGCAGTGAGGGGGGACAAAACACCGGGGAGCTGTTTTTT

j_gene: TRBJ1-1
d_gene: TRBD1
v_gene: TRBV5-6
abundance: .
CDR3aa: CASSGGTGWRWTEAFF
CDR3nt: TGTGCCAGCAGCGGCGGGACAGGGTGGAGATGGACTGAAGCTTTCTTT

j_gene: TRBJ2-1
d_gene: TRBD1
v_gene: TRBV6-5
abundance: .
CDR3aa: CASSYSGTGNDEQFF
CDR3nt: TGTGCCAGCAGTTACTCGGGGACAGGGAACGATGAGCAGTTCTTC

j_gene: TRBJ2-1
d_gene: TRBD1
v_gene: TRBV4-3
abundance: few
CDR3aa: CASSPGYRGDYNEQFF
CDR3nt: TGCGCCAGCAGCCCTGGGTACAGGGGTGACTACAATGAGCAGTTCTTC

j_gene: TRBJ2-6
d_gene: .
v_gene: TRBV11-2
abundance: .
CDR3aa: CASSLDHPWRVPSGANVLTF
CDR3nt: TGTGCCAGCAGCTTAGATCACCCCTGGAGGGTACCGTCTGGGGCCAACGTCCTGACTTTC

j_gene: TRBJ2-1
d_gene: TRBD1
v_gene: TRBV9
abundance: .
CDR3aa: CASSVYDRGRVNEQFF
CDR3nt: TGTGCCAGCAGCGTATACGACAGGGGGCGCGTAAATGAGCAGTTCTTC

j_gene: TRBJ1-1
d_gene: .
v_gene: TRBV5-5
abundance: .
CDR3aa: CASSLNLVLGAFF
CDR3nt: TGTGCCAGCAGCTTGAATCTGGTGCTAGGAGCTTTCTTT

j_gene: TRBJ2-1
d_gene: TRBD2
v_gene: TRBV7-7
abundance: few
CDR3aa: CASSRGTSDEQFF
CDR3nt: TGTGCCAGCAGCCGGGGGACTAGCGATGAGCAGTTCTTC

j_gene: TRBJ2-3
d_gene: TRBD2
v_gene: TRBV7-3
abundance: few
CDR3aa: CASSLRGGSTDTQYF
CDR3nt: TGTGCCAGCAGCTTAAGGGGGGGAAGCACAGATACGCAGTATTTT

j_gene: TRBJ2-5
d_gene: TRBD2
v_gene: TRBV5-6
abundance: .
CDR3aa: CASSSLGTTRETQYF
CDR3nt: TGTGCCAGCAGCTCATTAGGGACTACCAGAGAGACCCAGTACTTC

j_gene: TRBJ1-1
d_gene: .
v_gene: TRBV7-8
abundance: .
CDR3aa: CASSPSPGPGTEAFF
CDR3nt: TGTGCCAGCAGCCCGAGCCCAGGGCCCGGCACTGAAGCTTTCTTT

j_gene: TRBJ2-6
d_gene: .
v_gene: TRBV7-8
abundance: few
CDR3aa: CASSFLRGGRPSSGANVLTF
CDR3nt: TGTGCCAGCAGCTTCCTCAGGGGGGGGCGTCCCAGCTCTGGGGCCAACGTCCTGACTTTC

j_gene: TRBJ1-4
d_gene: TRBD1
v_gene: TRBV19
abundance: many
CDR3aa: CASSRQGTAELFF
CDR3nt: TGTGCCAGTAGTAGACAGGGAACGGCTGAACTGTTTTTT

j_gene: TRBJ1-1
d_gene: TRBD1
v_gene: TRBV5-1
abundance: .
CDR3aa: CASSLGQTGLNTEAFF
CDR3nt: TGCGCCAGCAGCTTGGGCCAGACAGGGCTGAACACTGAAGCTTTCTTT